These 5 T cell receptor beta chains were sequenced from one sample in a study of blood T cells in healthy people across ages. The authors ran a second PCR of about 6 to 11 cycles using a sample-barcoded 5' primer and a J-beta primer mix. TCRdb re-derived calls from the 5' RACE reads in MiXCR, one entry per CDR3 protein. This sample has around 500,000 distinct CDR3 sequences, with more than 45% found just once. Sequencing was performed on blood. The receptors here all came from an elderly man in good health.

The chain links TRBV20-1 to TRBJ2-1, with TRBD2 identical over 14 bases. The V and J ends lost 3 bases and 0 bases, in that order; junction bases with no gene match: 7. This CDR3 has 18 amino acids. Germline values: CDR1 DFQATT, CDR2 SNEGSKA (reference sequence). Here the CDR3 DNA reads TGCAGTGCTAGTGGACTAGCGGGGGGCCGAAGCTCCTACAATGAGCAGTTCTTC. Translating gives CSASGLAGGRSSYNEQFF.

This clonotype has a handful of counts. V is TRBV10-3 and J is TRBJ2-3; no reliable D call. CDR3 size: 16 residues. Per germline, CDR1 ENHRY and CDR2 SYGVKD. Trimming cost V 0 bases and J 4 bases, with 14 bases left between them. For the CDR3, the DNA is TGTGCCATCAGTGAGTCTGGCAGGATGCGCTCAGATACGCAGTATTTT. This codes for CAISESGRMRSDTQYF.

The chain carries TRBV12-3 or TRBV12-4 and TRBJ2-1; no firm D call. The CDR3 is 14 amino acids. V was cut by 3 bases and J by 8 bases, with 14 bases left in between. The CDR3 nucleotides read TGTGCCAGCAGTTTGGACGGTGGGAAGGATGAGCAGTTCTTC. Its translation is CASSLDGGKDEQFF.

This rearrangement joins TRBV25-1 to TRBJ2-5; 7 bases are shared with TRBD1. After removal of 5 bases from V and 4 bases from J, the junction contained 10 bases not matched to a gene. Germline CDR1 and CDR2: MGHDK and SYGVNS. The CDR3 length is 15 residues. The CDR3 is CASSTRDRVGETQYF. The DNA for the CDR3 is TGTGCCAGCAGTACTCGGGACAGAGTAGGAGAGACCCAGTACTTC.

This chain joins TRBV6-6 and TRBJ2-1, with 12 nucleotides matching TRBD2. The V gene's germline CDR1 is MNHNY and CDR2 SVGAGI (reference sequence). The CDR3 contains 17 residues. After removal of 4 bases from V and 6 bases from J, the junction contained 10 bases not matched to a gene. The CDR3 region has the DNA TGTGCCAGCAGTTCGAAGACTAGCGGGAGTACGGGCAATGAGCAGTTCTTC. This gives the protein CASSSKTSGSTGNEQFF.